One T cell receptor beta chain is described in this entry. Looked up from germline, CDR1 is GTSNPN and CDR2 is SVGIG (reference sequence). The CDR3 has 15 residues. The ends were cut back, 0 bases at V and 1 base at J, with 12 bases in the middle. In the source study's methods: By means of reference gene primer amplification, nucleated cell counts were estimated. The data were produced by immunoSEQ multiplex PCR, yet TCRdb's version contains in-frame clones alone and is incomplete. V, J and clone size are taken as reported in that table, and D and trimming were inferred from the DNA itself. The sample has more than 300,000 clones, roughly nine tenths seen once; the top ten hold less than 2%. The data stem from a study of blood T cell repertoires in COVID-19. Study-wide background: Acute and convalescent COVID-19 specimens originated in the United States, Italy and Spain. PBMCs, B-cell-depleted T cells, or T cells were the source of the cDNA or gDNA that made up the material.

Patients of the Seattle cohort, enrolled during active infection, were followed longitudinally. The TCR was taken from a woman aged 30 to 39 with COVID-19, enrolled during active disease. V and J are TRBV30 and TRBJ1-1; D is uncertain. Sequenced input: peripheral blood. CDR3 DNA sequence: TGTGCCTGGAGTGTAGTAAACAGCCGGAACACTGAAGCTTTCTTT. It codes for CAWSVVNSRNTEAFF.